A single sample gave rise to the 16 T cell receptor beta chains below, sequenced in a study of CD8 T cell repertoires and HIV-1 epitope variants. The method was immunoSEQ multiplex PCR; TCRdb's version includes in-frame clones alone and lacks a portion of them. This table has 80,000 to 95,000 clones, over 70% appearing once. The source material was uncultured baseline CD8+ T cells from peripheral blood mononuclear cells (PBMCs). These receptors originate from a male donor with HIV.

This rearrangement joins TRBV18 to TRBJ1-2, with D possibly matching TRBD1 (5 bases). V shed 6 bases and J shed 5 bases, with 13 bases lying between them. Germline V CDR1 and CDR2: KGHSH, LQKENI. The CDR3 totals 13 residues. DNA of the CDR3: TGTGCCAGCTCTAGCCTGGGGGAGTATGGCTACACCTTC. Protein sequence: CASSSLGEYGYTF.

This chain joins TRBV27 and TRBJ2-2, with 14 positions matching TRBD2. Germline trimming cut 7 bases from V and 1 base from J; bases unmatched to any gene: 2. Germline loops: CDR1 MNHEY, CDR2 SMNVEV (reference sequence). The length of the CDR3 is 16 residues. Written as DNA, the CDR3 is TGTGCCAGCATGACTAGCGGGGGGGTGAACACCGGGGAGCTGTTTTTT. Translation: CASMTSGGVNTGELFF.

The rearrangement links TRBV28 to TRBJ1-1; 9 bases fit TRBD1. From germline, CDR1 is MDHEN and CDR2 SYDVKM. The CDR3 has 12 residues. V lost 8 bases, J lost 8 bases, and 6 bases stayed unmatched. In DNA, the CDR3 is TGTGCCAGCGTAGCAGGGACAGGGGAAGCTTTCTTT. As protein: CASVAGTGEAFF. Based on the CDR3 plus reference TRBV28 and TRBJ1-1, the full variable domain is DVKVTQSSRYLVKRTGEKVFLECVQDMDHENMFWYRQDPGLGLRLIYFSYDVKMKEKGDIPEGYSVSREKKERFSLILESASTNQTSMYLCASVAGTGEAFFGQGTRLTVV.

This clone was counted between two and nine times. This chain connects TRBV6-6 to TRBJ1-5; no definite D call. CDR3 size: 13 residues. Germline V gene data show CDR1 as MNHNY and CDR2 as SVGAGI (reference sequence). V was shortened by 4 bases and J by 3 bases, with 7 bases between the two germline ends. CDR3 residues: CASSSGSNQPQHF. The CDR3 DNA sequence: TGTGCCAGCAGTTCCGGGTCCAATCAGCCCCAGCATTTT.

This clone is judged medium-sized (0.01 to 0.1%). This sequence joins TRBV30 and TRBJ1-5; D gene uncertain. The CDR3 loop spans 13 amino acids. With 8 bases removed from V and 1 base from J, the gap between germline ends came to 12 bases. Germline CDR1 and CDR2: GTSNPN and SVGIG (reference sequence). Here the CDR3 reads CALRGLSNQPQHF. In DNA form, the CDR3 reads TGTGCCCTTCGGGGTCTCAGCAATCAGCCCCAGCATTTT. The entire variable domain, with the rest obtained from reference TRBV30 and TRBJ1-5, is as follows: SQTIHQWPATLVQPVGSPLSLECTVEGTSNPNLYWYRQAAGRGLQLLFYSVGIGQISSEVPQNLSASRPQDRQFILSSKKLLLSDSGFYLCALRGLSNQPQHFGDGTRLSIL.

This chain joins TRBV27 and TRBJ2-1; tentative D call: TRBD1 (6 bases). The CDR3 has 15 residues. V dropped 8 bases and J dropped 4 bases, with 18 bases sitting between them. Per germline, CDR1 MNHEY and CDR2 SMNVEV (reference sequence). CDR3 DNA: TGTGCCAGCCGAGACCGGGACAATCCATACAATGAGCAGTTCTTC. Translated: CASRDRDNPYNEQFF.

The CDR3 DNA reads TGTGCCAGCAGCGACCCGGCCCACCACCAGGGGGCGGTGTGGGGGGGGCCCTCTAACTATGGCTACACCTTC. It yields the protein CASSDPAHHQGAVWGGPSNYGYTF. J is TRBJ1-2 and V is TRBV9; 8 bases agree with TRBD1. The CDR3 extends over 24 amino acids. V lost 3 bases and J lost 0; bases outside the gene matches: 31. Germline-derived CDR1 and CDR2 are SGDLS and YYNGEE. The whole variable domain, filled in from reference TRBV9 and TRBJ1-2, reads DSGVTQTPKHLITATGQRVTLRCSPRSGDLSVYWYQQSLDQGLQFLIQYYNGEERAKGNILERFSAQQFPDLHSELNLSSLELGDSALYFCASSDPAHHQGAVWGGPSNYGYTFGSGTRLTVV.

This sequence joins TRBV5-5 and TRBJ1-3; perhaps TRBD1 as D (6 bases). V lost 0 bases to trimming and J lost 0 bases, with 16 bases between them. CDR3 length: 18 amino acids. The germline V gene has CDR1 SGHKS and CDR2 YYEKEE (reference sequence). DNA of the CDR3: TGTGCCAGCAGCTTGGCCGTGTCTCAAGGGGGCTCTGGAAACACCATATATTTT. This sequence encodes CASSLAVSQGGSGNTIYF.

CDR3 sequence (DNA): TGTGCCAGCAGTCTCCGGAGGGGGGGGAAGAGCACTGAAGCTTTCTTT. Encoded protein: CASSLRRGGKSTEAFF. The V and J genes are TRBV11-1 and TRBJ1-1; D may be TRBD1 (6 bases). From germline, CDR1 is SGHAT and CDR2 FQDESV (reference sequence). V was shortened by 6 bases and J by 4 bases, with 21 bases between the two germline ends. CDR3 size: 16 residues.

This chain connects TRBV4-3 to TRBJ2-1; D may match TRBD1 or TRBD2 (5 bases each). V lost 1 base, J lost 8 bases, and 15 bases lay in between. Germline CDR1 is LGHNA and CDR2 is YSLEER. The CDR3 spans 15 residues. Here the CDR3 DNA reads TGCGCCAGCAGCCAAGTAGGGTACGGGGACGATGAGCAGTTCTTC. As protein: CASSQVGYGDDEQFF.

The chain combines TRBV15 with TRBJ2-3; 9 bases map to TRBD2. CDR3 length: 16 residues. The ends lost 4 bases at V and 6 bases at J; junction bases unmatched: 11. CDR1 and CDR2 (germline): LNHNV, YYDKDF (reference sequence). For the CDR3, the DNA is TGTGCCACCAGCAAGAATAGCGGGGGCCCCGGGGATACGCAGTATTTT. Translation gives CATSKNSGGPGDTQYF.

The V call is TRBV5-6, the J call TRBJ1-1; the D is unclear. V shed 4 bases and J shed 0 bases, with 13 bases lying between them. The CDR3 is 15 amino acids. Germline CDR1 SGHDT, CDR2 YYEEEE. CDR3 bases: TGTGCCAGCAGCACGGGCCTTGTCATGAACACTGAAGCTTTCTTT. It translates to CASSTGLVMNTEAFF.

The gene calls are TRBV6-1 and TRBJ1-5; 9 positions match TRBD1. This CDR3 contains 18 residues. The V and J ends lost 1 base and 1 base, in that order; junction bases with no gene match: 8. Germline V CDR1 and CDR2: MNHNS, SASEGT. The CDR3 nucleotides read TGTGCCAGCAGTGAAGGGACAGGGGCCGAGATAAGCAATCAGCCCCAGCATTTT. Its translation is CASSEGTGAEISNQPQHF.

A note on this clone: A much more abundant neighbour one base away suggests this may be a read error. The rearrangement uses TRBV7-9 and TRBJ2-5; TRBD2 aligns across 7 bases. This CDR3 contains 14 residues. Germline-derived CDR1 and CDR2 are SEHNR and FQNEAQ (reference sequence). V lost 1 base to trimming and J lost 4 bases; unmatched junction nucleotides: 3. This chain's CDR3 is CASSLGVAGETQYF. The CDR3 nucleotides are TGTGCCAGCAGCTTAGGGGTAGCGGGAGAGACCCAGTACTTC.

This clone was seen more than once but under ten times. The chain is built from TRBV2 and TRBJ2-7, with D unclear. Germline assignment: CDR1 SNHLY and CDR2 FYNNEI. The CDR3 runs to 12 residues. V lost 3 bases and J lost 2, with 5 bases in between. CDR3 amino acids: CASSEGTYEQYF. The CDR3 region has the DNA TGTGCCAGCAGTGAGGGAACCTACGAGCAGTACTTC.

The rearrangement joins TRBV5-1 to TRBJ1-3; 8 positions match TRBD1. Germline V gives CDR1 SGHRS, CDR2 YFSETQ. With 0 bases clipped from V and 0 bases from J, the junction kept 2 bases outside the gene matches. The CDR3 sequence is 16 residues long. The DNA of the CDR3 is TGCGCCAGCAGCTTGGACAGGGGGAACTCTGGAAACACCATATATTTT. This gives the protein CASSLDRGNSGNTIYF. Variable domain in full (rest from reference TRBV5-1 and TRBJ1-3): KAGVTQTPRYLIKTRGQQVTLSCSPISGHRSVSWYQQTPGQGLQFLFEYFSETQRNKGNFPGRFSGRQFSNSRSEMNVSTLELGDSALYLCASSLDRGNSGNTIYFGEGSWLTVV.